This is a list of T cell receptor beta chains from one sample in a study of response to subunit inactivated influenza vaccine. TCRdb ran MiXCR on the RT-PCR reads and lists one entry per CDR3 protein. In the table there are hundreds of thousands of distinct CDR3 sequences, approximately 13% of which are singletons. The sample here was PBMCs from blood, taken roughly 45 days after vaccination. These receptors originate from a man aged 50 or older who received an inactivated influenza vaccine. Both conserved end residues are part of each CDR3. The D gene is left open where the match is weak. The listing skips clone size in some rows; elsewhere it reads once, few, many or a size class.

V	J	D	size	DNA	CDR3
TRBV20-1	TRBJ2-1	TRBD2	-	TGCAGCTTCAGGGCCATAACACTAGCGGACTACAATGAGCAGTTCTTC	CSFRAITLADYNEQFF
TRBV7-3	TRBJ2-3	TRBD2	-	TGTGCCAGCAGCTTAACTGGACTAGCGGGAGGGGTGGATACGCAGTATTTT	CASSLTGLAGGVDTQYF
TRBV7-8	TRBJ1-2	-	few	TGTGCCAGCAGCTTAAGGACAAGCCTGGCTGGCTACACCTTC	CASSLRTSLAGYTF
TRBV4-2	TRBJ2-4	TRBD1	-	TGTGCCAGCAGCCCTTCGACAGGGTGGCAGGGCATTCAGTACTTC	CASSPSTGWQGIQYF
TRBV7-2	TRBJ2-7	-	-	TGTGCCAGCAGCCCCCTCCGGTGGAACGAGCAGTACTTC	CASSPLRWNEQYF
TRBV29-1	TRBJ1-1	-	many	TGCAGCGTCCGTTTAATGAACACTGAAGCTTTCTTT	CSVRLMNTEAFF
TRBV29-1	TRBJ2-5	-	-	TGCAGCGTTGAAGCGGGACAAGAGACCCAGTACTTC	CSVEAGQETQYF
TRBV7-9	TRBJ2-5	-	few	TGTGCCAGCAGCCGAACCTATGTAGCGGATGTCGAGACCCAGTACTTC	CASSRTYVADVETQYF
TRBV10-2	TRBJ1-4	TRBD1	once	TGCGCCAGTCAGGGACAGGATAATGAAAAACTGTTTTTT	CASQGQDNEKLFF
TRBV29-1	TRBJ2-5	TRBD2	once	TGCAGCGTTGGGCCTAGCGGGAATCCGACCCAGTACTTC	CSVGPSGNPTQYF
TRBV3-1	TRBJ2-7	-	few	TGTGCCAGCAGCCAGGCCCGAGCCGAGCAGTACTTC	CASSQARAEQYF
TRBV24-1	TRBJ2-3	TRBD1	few	TGTGCCACCAGTGATTCCTACAGGGGCGATACGCAGTATTTT	CATSDSYRGDTQYF
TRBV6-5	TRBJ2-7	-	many	TGTGCCAGCAGTTCCGCAGGATCCTACGAGCAGTACTTC	CASSSAGSYEQYF
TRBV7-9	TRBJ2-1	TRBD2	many	TGTGCCAGCATGACTAGCGGGGGGTACAATGAGCAGTTCTTC	CASMTSGGYNEQFF
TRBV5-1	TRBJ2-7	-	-	TGCGCCAGCAGCTCAGGGGTCGTGAGTTTCTACGAGCAGTACTTC	CASSSGVVSFYEQYF
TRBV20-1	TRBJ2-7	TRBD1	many	TGCAGTGCTAGAGATTCCGGGACAGGCCGCTACGAGCAGTACTTC	CSARDSGTGRYEQYF
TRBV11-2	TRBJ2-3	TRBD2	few	TGTGCCAGCAGCCCTCAAGGACTAGCGGGGCACCACACAGATACGCAGTATTTT	CASSPQGLAGHHTDTQYF
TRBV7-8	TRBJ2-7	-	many	TGTGCCAGCAGCTTTACACTCGCCTACGAGCAGTACTTC	CASSFTLAYEQYF